This TCR beta chain emerged from a study of read filtering for tumor transcriptome and immune sequencing. The study, taken as a whole, reports: IR-seq captured clonotypes deeper and more reliably than RNA-seq. Without single-read clonotypes, shared clonotype proportions correlated more between IR-seq and RNA-seq.

This clonotype was seen ten or more times. Its specificity is not known. At the time of active disease, bone marrow was collected from every patient. CDR3 length: 15 amino acids. V shed 6 bases and J shed 0 bases, with 12 bases lying between them. Germline V gene sequence: CDR1 KGHSH, CDR2 LQKENI. Molecular barcoded adaptors covering alpha/delta and beta/gamma chains were used on around 370 ng RNA. TCRdb re-analysed the reads in MiXCR, keeping a single row per CDR3 protein. Among approximately 24,000 distinct CDR3 sequences listed, roughly 22% were seen once. The chain combines TRBV18 with TRBJ1-3, with D uncertain. This receptor was taken from a donor aged 40 or older with multiple myeloma. The sequencing input was a population of CD138-negative cells sorted from bone marrow. The CDR3 spells CASSRSDTSGNTIYF. The CDR3 bases are TGTGCCAGCTCCCGATCGGATACCTCTGGAAACACCATATATTTT.